This record looks at one T cell receptor (beta chain) sequence and its context. Its antigen is still unknown. This specimen comes from a study of blood T cells in healthy people across ages. Overall study findings and caveats: Reliance upon unsorted PBMCs precluded definitive naive versus antigen-experienced comparison.

Isolating PBMCs gave at least 7 million of these cells per sample. The authors ran a second PCR of about 7 to 11 cycles using a sample-barcoded 5' primer and a J-beta primer mix. In TCRdb, the 5' RACE reads were re-called with MiXCR into one record per CDR3 protein. Here the sample spans some 700,000 distinct CDR3 sequences, roughly two fifths being singletons. Per the germline V gene, CDR1 is SGHTA and CDR2 is FQGTGA. Trimming stripped 5 bases from V and 4 bases from J, with 13 bases between. The CDR3 is 14 residues long. Material for sequencing was blood. The chain couples TRBV7-3 to TRBJ2-3; no definite D call. This clonotype was obtained from a woman aged 55 to 70 in good health. CDR3 sequence (DNA): TGTGCCAGCAGCCCCGATCGGTGGGCAGATACGCAGTATTTT. It codes for CASSPDRWADTQYF.